This is a list of T cell receptor beta chains from one sample in a study of OX40 agonist ivuxolimab in advanced cancers. The assay was immunoSEQ multiplex PCR, and TCRdb's table has in-frame clones only and misses some. Of some 73,000 clones listed, approximately 86% were seen once; the top ten hold approximately 0.86%. Sequencing was performed on CD4+ or CD8+ T cells sorted from blood, taken in a trial of the OX40 agonist ivuxolimab. These receptors originate from an adult with an advanced solid tumor such as melanoma, head and neck, liver or kidney cancer. The CDR3 runs from the conserved cysteine through the conserved F or W. A D gene is named only where the DNA matches it firmly. The listing skips clone size in some rows; elsewhere it reads once, few, many or a size class.

V: TRBV5-6; D: -; length: 11; J: TRBJ1-2; size: -; DNA: TGTGCCAGCAGCGCCTACTATGGCTACACCTTC; CDR3: CASSAYYGYTF
V: TRBV7-3; D: -; length: 16; J: TRBJ2-6; size: few; DNA: TGTGCCAGCAGCTTAAGCTCGGGAGCCGGGGCCAACGTCCTGACTTTC; CDR3: CASSLSSGAGANVLTF
V: TRBV5-1; D: TRBD1; length: 15; J: TRBJ1-1; size: once; DNA: TGCGCCAGATATGCCGGGACAGGGTTGAACACTGAAGCTTTCTTT; CDR3: CARYAGTGLNTEAFF
V: TRBV29-1; D: -; length: 12; J: TRBJ2-3; size: -; DNA: TGCAGCGTCCCCCGGGTTCGGGATACGCAGTATTTT; CDR3: CSVPRVRDTQYF
V: TRBV6-5; D: -; length: 11; J: TRBJ2-7; size: -; DNA: TGTGCCAGCAGTAAGACAGGCGAGCAGTACTTC; CDR3: CASSKTGEQYF
V: TRBV29-1; D: -; length: 13; J: TRBJ2-1; size: -; DNA: TGCAGCGGGACCGGGACGGGCGACAATGAGCAGTTCTTC; CDR3: CSGTGTGDNEQFF
V: TRBV30; D: -; length: 13; J: TRBJ1-1; size: once; DNA: TGTGCCTGGAACACCGGGGGGAACACTGAAGCTTTCTTT; CDR3: CAWNTGGNTEAFF
V: TRBV4-1; D: -; length: 9; J: TRBJ1-3; size: -; DNA: TGCGCCAGCAGCAGCCCCACTGGATGG; CDR3: CASSSPTGW
V: TRBV2; D: TRBD2; length: 15; J: TRBJ2-1; size: -; DNA: TGTGCCAGCAGTGAAAGCCCTGGGGCAGCGGGATCGCAGTTCTTC; CDR3: CASSESPGAAGSQFF
V: TRBV7-9; D: -; length: 15; J: TRBJ2-5; size: once; DNA: TGTGCCAGCAGCTACCGGGGGGGACAGGTAGAGACCCAGTACTTC; CDR3: CASSYRGGQVETQYF
V: TRBV5-1; D: -; length: 15; J: TRBJ1-4; size: -; DNA: TGCGCCAGCAGCTTGATCGCAGGGGATCGTGAAAAACTGTTTTTT; CDR3: CASSLIAGDREKLFF
V: TRBV13; D: TRBD2; length: 16; J: TRBJ2-5; size: few; DNA: TGTGCCAGCAGCTTACGGGCGGGGGGGCAACAAGAGACCCAGTACTTC; CDR3: CASSLRAGGQQETQYF
V: TRBV7-3; D: -; length: 14; J: TRBJ2-7; size: medium-sized; DNA: TGTGCCAGCAGCCAAGGAGGGCATAACTACGAGCAGTACTTC; CDR3: CASSQGGHNYEQYF
V: TRBV6-1; D: TRBD1; length: 14; J: TRBJ2-2; size: -; DNA: TGTGCCAGCAGACTACAGGGGTATACCGGGGAGCTGTTTTTT; CDR3: CASRLQGYTGELFF
V: TRBV6-1; D: -; length: 15; J: TRBJ2-1; size: -; DNA: TGTGCCAGCAGTGAAGACTACAGGCGGCAGAATGAGCAGTTCTTC; CDR3: CASSEDYRRQNEQFF
V: TRBV7-2; D: -; length: 13; J: TRBJ2-7; size: -; DNA: TGTGCCAGCAGCCGCTCTGGAATCTACGAGCAGTACTTC; CDR3: CASSRSGIYEQYF
V: TRBV9; D: -; length: 15; J: TRBJ2-3; size: few; DNA: TGTGCCAGCAGCGTAGGTGTCCCATCGGGGGATACGCAGTATTTT; CDR3: CASSVGVPSGDTQYF
V: TRBV6-1; D: -; length: 14; J: TRBJ2-3; size: -; DNA: TGTGCCAGCAGTGTTCAAGTTGGGGACGATACGCAGTATTTT; CDR3: CASSVQVGDDTQYF
V: TRBV7-8; D: -; length: 15; J: TRBJ2-7; size: -; DNA: TGTGCCAGCAGCTTAGGGGGGCGGAGCTCCTACGAGCAGTACTTC; CDR3: CASSLGGRSSYEQYF
V: TRBV14; D: -; length: 13; J: TRBJ1-1; size: -; DNA: TGTGCCAGCAGCCAAGGGCTCCTTACTGAAGCTTTCTTT; CDR3: CASSQGLLTEAFF
V: TRBV6-1; D: TRBD2; length: 15; J: TRBJ2-1; size: -; DNA: TGTGCCAGCAGTGCTGCGGGGGGCTCCTACAATGAGCAGTTCTTC; CDR3: CASSAAGGSYNEQFF
V: TRBV7-9; D: -; length: 15; J: TRBJ1-4; size: -; DNA: TGTGCCAGCAGCTTAGTGGGGTTTGCTACTGAAAAACTGTTTTTT; CDR3: CASSLVGFATEKLFF
V: TRBV2; D: TRBD1; length: 17; J: TRBJ2-1; size: -; DNA: TGTGCCAGCAGTGCGAGGGGGCCGGGGTATGGGTACAATGAGCAGTTCTTC; CDR3: CASSARGPGYGYNEQFF
V: TRBV5-1; D: -; length: 14; J: TRBJ2-3; size: -; DNA: TGCGCCAGCAGCTTCGGACCTAGCACAGATACGCAGTATTTT; CDR3: CASSFGPSTDTQYF
V: TRBV6-5; D: -; length: 14; J: TRBJ2-1; size: -; DNA: TGTGCCAGCACCAGGGGTCCCTCCTACAATGAGCAGTTCTTC; CDR3: CASTRGPSYNEQFF
V: TRBV7-2; D: -; length: 13; J: TRBJ1-5; size: once; DNA: TGTGCCAGCAGCTTAAACCCCGATCAGCCCCAGCATTTT; CDR3: CASSLNPDQPQHF
V: TRBV9; D: -; length: 11; J: TRBJ2-1; size: -; DNA: TGTGCCAGCAGCGTAGAGAGTGAGCAGTTCTTC; CDR3: CASSVESEQFF
V: TRBV6-5; D: -; length: 13; J: TRBJ2-4; size: -; DNA: TGTGCCAGCACTTCTCGAGCAGGGGACATTCAGTACTTC; CDR3: CASTSRAGDIQYF
V: TRBV7-9; D: -; length: 13; J: TRBJ1-1; size: -; DNA: TGTGCCAGCAGCCGATACAGGAACACTGAAGCTTTCTTT; CDR3: CASSRYRNTEAFF
V: TRBV5-1; D: -; length: 15; J: TRBJ2-7; size: -; DNA: TGCGCCAGCAGCCCCCGGGACGGACAAAACTACGAGCAGTACTTC; CDR3: CASSPRDGQNYEQYF
V: TRBV27; D: -; length: 16; J: TRBJ1-2; size: -; DNA: TGTGCCAGCAGTCTAAGACTACAGGGACCCCACTATGGCTACACCTTC; CDR3: CASSLRLQGPHYGYTF
V: TRBV7-8; D: -; length: 15; J: TRBJ2-7; size: -; DNA: TGTGCCAGCAGCTCCCGACGGATTAGCTCCTACGAGCAGTACTTC; CDR3: CASSSRRISSYEQYF
V: TRBV5-5; D: -; length: 16; J: TRBJ2-3; size: -; DNA: TGTGCCAGCAGCTTGGCTCACAGTAGCCCCCCAGATACGCAGTATTTT; CDR3: CASSLAHSSPPDTQYF
V: TRBV30; D: -; length: 12; J: TRBJ2-2; size: -; DNA: TGTGCCTGGAGCCTTGAGGGCGGGGAGCTGTTTTTT; CDR3: CAWSLEGGELFF
V: TRBV28; D: -; length: 14; J: TRBJ1-3; size: once; DNA: TGTGCCAGTAGTTGGGCGGGCTCTGGAAACACCATATATTTT; CDR3: CASSWAGSGNTIYF
V: TRBV9; D: -; length: 14; J: TRBJ2-5; size: -; DNA: TGTGCCAGCAGCGTCGGACAGCTCCAAGAGACCCAGTACTTC; CDR3: CASSVGQLQETQYF
V: TRBV9; D: -; length: 17; J: TRBJ2-3; size: -; DNA: TGTGCCAGCAGCGTAGCGGGGGCCTTCACTAGCACAGATACGCAGTATTTT; CDR3: CASSVAGAFTSTDTQYF
V: TRBV4-3; D: -; length: 16; J: TRBJ2-3; size: -; DNA: TGCGCCAGCAGCCAGGAGGGACCGTTTGCAACAGATACGCAGTATTTT; CDR3: CASSQEGPFATDTQYF
V: TRBV7-6; D: TRBD1; length: 15; J: TRBJ2-7; size: -; DNA: TGTGCCAGCAGCTTAAAACAGGGGGCGACCTACGAGCAGTACTTC; CDR3: CASSLKQGATYEQYF
V: TRBV7-8; D: -; length: 15; J: TRBJ2-1; size: -; DNA: TGTGCCAGCAGCTTATCGGGAGTTACCTACAATGAGCAGTTCTTC; CDR3: CASSLSGVTYNEQFF
V: TRBV2; D: -; length: 14; J: TRBJ1-2; size: once; DNA: TGTGCCAGCAGACAGGGACGGAACAGCTATGGCTACACCTTC; CDR3: CASRQGRNSYGYTF
V: TRBV10-3; D: -; length: 13; J: TRBJ1-1; size: -; DNA: TGTGCCATCAACGGGAACCAGGGGACTGAAGCTTTCTTT; CDR3: CAINGNQGTEAFF